This TCR beta chain was sequenced in a study of T-cell reconstitution after alpha-beta-depleted transplantation in children. The authors prepared the TCRbeta library with unique molecular identifiers. TCRdb itself ran the PCR reads through MiXCR, one entry per CDR3 protein. Of roughly 160,000 distinct CDR3 sequences listed, 11% were seen once; the top ten hold about 12%. This clonotype was counted ten times or more. Antigen specificity is unknown. The CDR3 contains 15 residues. Deletions cut 4 bases from V and 9 bases from J, with 22 bases between. CDR1 and CDR2 (germline): MNHNS, SASEGT. Whole-study findings and limits: About two months after transplant, alpha-beta T cells reportedly came from several hundred expanded graft clones. Counts and diversity of T cells one year after transplant came mostly from newly produced T cells.

The chain recombines TRBV6-1 with TRBJ2-7, with D perhaps TRBD1 or TRBD2 (5 bases each). The source material was PBMCs, sampled before TCRalphabeta/CD19-depleted stem cell transplant. The TCR was taken from a boy younger than 10 with acute myeloid leukemia, due to receive a stem cell transplant. DNA for the CDR3: TGTGCCAGCAGTGGACCGGGACCTAGTGTAAACGGGCAGTACTTC. This encodes CASSGPGPSVNGQYF.